The text below deals with one T cell receptor beta chain. Its antigen is currently not known. Within one base of it there is no much larger clone, and no base qualities were kept. The sample is drawn from a study of blood T cell repertoires in COVID-19 (TCRdb year 2020). Background on the whole study: Collaborator samples came from the United States, Italy and Spain and covered acute and convalescent phases of COVID-19. The samples were drawn from the first 160 participants of the ongoing ImmuneRACE study and from 1,254 subjects provided by 6 global collaborators. Deeply sampled blood TCRbeta repertoires from subjects exposed to, actively infected with, or recovered from COVID-19 were included in the dataset. The material from the prospective study consisted of cDNA or gDNA derived from T cells, B-cell-depleted T cells, or PBMCs. A de-identified subject ID, COVID-19 status, age in years and sex were almost always included in the sample metadata. The repertoires were made available in a free public database intended to serve as a resource for research on the immune response to SARS-CoV-2. HLA class I and class II types, where available, came from metadata supplied by the sample provider rather than from assay-based typing. Paper-wide results and their limitations: How much clinical and demographic metadata was included differed by source and by participant, and the metadata was provided uncurated.

Whole blood was collected in K2EDTA tubes by collaborating institutions according to the institutions' own protocols. For TCRbeta analysis, collaborators shipped samples in one of three forms: frozen whole blood, isolated PBMCs, or DNA extracted from either of those sample types. TCRbeta CDR3 regions were amplified from genomic DNA using the immunoSEQ Assay, a bias-controlled multiplex PCR. In the paper's pipeline: Within the assay, amplification of reference gene primers was used to estimate how many nucleated cells each sample contained. To quantify the absolute abundance of each unique TCRbeta CDR3 rearrangement, sequence reads were collapsed and filtered. For each sample, productive Simpson clonality was calculated as the square root of Simpson's diversity index over productive rearrangements. TCRdb carries this immuneACCESS record with in-frame sequences only. Its versions omit some clonotypes, under half of them owing to an unresolved V gene in the studies checked, with the rest unexplained. The V and J calls and clone size are taken from that table; D and trimming were inferred from the DNA. The sample yields about 250,000 clones; 84% were counted once. Of the sample, under 5% falls within the top ten clones.

Trimmed from V: 4 bases; trimmed from J: 6 bases; junction bases lacking a gene match: 5. CDR3 length: 14 amino acids, cysteine to phenylalanine. The DNA shown is the 42-base CDR3, in frame from base 1. The CDR1 and CDR2 encoded by the germline V gene are KGHSH and LQKENI. The receptor's source is a man aged 50 to 59 with acute or convalescent COVID-19. The sequence links TRBV18 to TRBJ2-3, with 9 bases in between that match TRBD1. The source material was peripheral blood. The CDR3 sequence is CASSRTGASDTQYF. The nucleotide sequence reads as follows: TGTGCCAGCTCACGGACAGGGGCGTCCGATACGCAGTATTTT.